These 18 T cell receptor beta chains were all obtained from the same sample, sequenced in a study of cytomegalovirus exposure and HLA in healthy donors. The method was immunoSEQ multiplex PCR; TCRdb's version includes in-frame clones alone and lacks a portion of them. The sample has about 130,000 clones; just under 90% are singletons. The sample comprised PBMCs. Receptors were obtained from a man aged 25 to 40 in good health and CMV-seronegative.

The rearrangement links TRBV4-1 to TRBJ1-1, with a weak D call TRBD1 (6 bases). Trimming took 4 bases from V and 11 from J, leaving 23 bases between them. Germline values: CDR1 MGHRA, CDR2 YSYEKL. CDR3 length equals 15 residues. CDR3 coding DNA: TGCGCCAGCAGCCGCCCAGCCGGGACACCATCCTTGGCTTTCTTT. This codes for CASSRPAGTPSLAFF.

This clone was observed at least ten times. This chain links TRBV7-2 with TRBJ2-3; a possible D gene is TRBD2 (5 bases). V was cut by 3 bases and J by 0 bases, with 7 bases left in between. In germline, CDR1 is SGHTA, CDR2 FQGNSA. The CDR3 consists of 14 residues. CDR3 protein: CASSLGASTDTQYF. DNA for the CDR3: TGTGCCAGCAGCTTGGGAGCGAGCACAGATACGCAGTATTTT.

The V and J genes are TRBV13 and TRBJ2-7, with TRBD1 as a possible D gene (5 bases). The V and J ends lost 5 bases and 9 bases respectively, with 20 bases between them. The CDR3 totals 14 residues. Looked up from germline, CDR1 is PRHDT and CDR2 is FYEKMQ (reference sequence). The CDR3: CASSQGSNWVGQYF. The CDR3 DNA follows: TGTGCCAGCAGCCAGGGATCTAATTGGGTGGGGCAGTACTTC.

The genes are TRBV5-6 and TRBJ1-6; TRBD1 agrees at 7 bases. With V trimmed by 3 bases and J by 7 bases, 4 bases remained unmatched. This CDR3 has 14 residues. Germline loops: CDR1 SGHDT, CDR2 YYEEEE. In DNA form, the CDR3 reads TGTGCCAGCAGCTGGGGGACAGCAAATTCACCCCTCCACTTT. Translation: CASSWGTANSPLHF.

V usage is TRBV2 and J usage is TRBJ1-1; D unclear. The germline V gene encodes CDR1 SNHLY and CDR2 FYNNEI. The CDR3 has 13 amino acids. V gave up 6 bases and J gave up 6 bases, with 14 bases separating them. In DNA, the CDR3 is TGTGCCAGCAGCCTTAGGGAGGTCGCTGAAGCTTTCTTT. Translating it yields CASSLREVAEAFF.

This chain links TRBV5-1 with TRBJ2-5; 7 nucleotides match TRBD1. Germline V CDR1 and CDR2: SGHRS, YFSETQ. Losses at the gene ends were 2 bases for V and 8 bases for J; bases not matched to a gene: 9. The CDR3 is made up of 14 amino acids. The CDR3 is CASSLGRDRNTQYF. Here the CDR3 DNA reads TGCGCCAGCAGCTTAGGCCGGGACAGAAACACCCAGTACTTC.

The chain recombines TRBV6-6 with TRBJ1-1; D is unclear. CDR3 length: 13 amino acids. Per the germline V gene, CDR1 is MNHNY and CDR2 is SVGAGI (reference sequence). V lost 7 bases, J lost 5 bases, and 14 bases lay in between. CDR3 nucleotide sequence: TGTGCCAGCAAACTCAGCTGGAGGACTGAAGCTTTCTTT. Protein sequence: CASKLSWRTEAFF.

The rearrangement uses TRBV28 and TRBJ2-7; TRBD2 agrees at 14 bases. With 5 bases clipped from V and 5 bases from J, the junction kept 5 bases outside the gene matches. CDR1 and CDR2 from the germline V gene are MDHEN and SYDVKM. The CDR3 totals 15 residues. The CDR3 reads CASSPGLAGAHEQYF. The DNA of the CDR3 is TGTGCCAGCAGTCCGGGACTAGCGGGGGCGCACGAGCAGTACTTC.

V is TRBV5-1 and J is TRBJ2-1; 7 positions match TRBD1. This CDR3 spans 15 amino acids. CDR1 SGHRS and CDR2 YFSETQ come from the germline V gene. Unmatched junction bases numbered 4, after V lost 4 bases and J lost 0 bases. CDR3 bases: TGCGCCAGCAGCACGGGACAGCGCTCCTACAATGAGCAGTTCTTC. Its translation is CASSTGQRSYNEQFF.

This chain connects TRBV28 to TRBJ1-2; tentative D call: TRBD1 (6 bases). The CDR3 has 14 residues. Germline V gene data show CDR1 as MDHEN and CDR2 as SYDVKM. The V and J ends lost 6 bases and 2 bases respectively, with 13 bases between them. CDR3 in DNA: TGTGCCAGCAGCTATGGGACAAAAAACTATGGCTACACCTTC. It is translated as CASSYGTKNYGYTF.

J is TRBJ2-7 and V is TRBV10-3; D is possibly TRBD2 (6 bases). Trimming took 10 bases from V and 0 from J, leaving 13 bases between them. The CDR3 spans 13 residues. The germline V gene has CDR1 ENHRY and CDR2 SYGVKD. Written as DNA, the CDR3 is TGTGCCACCAAGGGACTGAACTCCTACGAGCAGTACTTC. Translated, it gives CATKGLNSYEQYF.

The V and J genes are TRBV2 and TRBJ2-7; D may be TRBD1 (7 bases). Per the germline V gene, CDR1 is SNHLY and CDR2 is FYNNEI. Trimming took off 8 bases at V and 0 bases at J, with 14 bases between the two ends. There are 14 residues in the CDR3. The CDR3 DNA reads TGTGCCAGCCGGGGGACAGACGTCTCCTACGAGCAGTACTTC. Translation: CASRGTDVSYEQYF.

This CDR3 reads CASSDTRQPQHF. The CDR3 bases are TGTGCCAGCAGTGATACCCGGCAGCCCCAGCATTTT. This chain connects TRBV2 to TRBJ1-5; the D is unclear. Trimming cost V 3 bases and J 7 bases, with 7 bases left between them. The CDR3 runs to 12 residues. Germline CDR1 is SNHLY and CDR2 is FYNNEI.

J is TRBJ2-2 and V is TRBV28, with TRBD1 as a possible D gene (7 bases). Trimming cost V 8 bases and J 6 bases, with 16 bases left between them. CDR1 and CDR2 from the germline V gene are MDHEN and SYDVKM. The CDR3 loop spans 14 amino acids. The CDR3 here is CASGSGRGAGELFF. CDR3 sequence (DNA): TGTGCCAGCGGATCGGGCAGGGGGGCCGGGGAGCTGTTTTTT.

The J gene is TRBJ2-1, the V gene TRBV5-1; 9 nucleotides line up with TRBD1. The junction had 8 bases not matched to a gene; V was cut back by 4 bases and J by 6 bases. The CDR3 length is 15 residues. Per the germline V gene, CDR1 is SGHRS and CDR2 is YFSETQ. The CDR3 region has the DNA TGCGCCAGCAGCCCCCCGGGGACAGGGATCAATGAGCAGTTCTTC. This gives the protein CASSPPGTGINEQFF.

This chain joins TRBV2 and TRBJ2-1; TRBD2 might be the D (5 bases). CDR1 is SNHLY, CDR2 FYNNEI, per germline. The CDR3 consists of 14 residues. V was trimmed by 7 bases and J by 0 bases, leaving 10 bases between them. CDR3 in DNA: TGTGCCAGCAAGGGAGACCTCTCCTACAATGAGCAGTTCTTC. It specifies CASKGDLSYNEQFF. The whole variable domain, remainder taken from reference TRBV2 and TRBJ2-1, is EPEVTQTPSHQVTQMGQEVILRCVPISNHLYFYWYRQILGQKVEFLVSFYNNEISEKSEIFDDQFSVERPDGSNFTLKIRSTKLEDSAMYFCASKGDLSYNEQFFGPGTRLTVL.

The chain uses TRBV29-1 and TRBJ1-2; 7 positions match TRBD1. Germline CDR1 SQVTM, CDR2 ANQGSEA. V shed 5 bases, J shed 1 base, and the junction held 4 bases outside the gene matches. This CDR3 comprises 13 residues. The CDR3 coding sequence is TGCAGCGTTTTAGGGGGCGATAACTATGGCTACACCTTC. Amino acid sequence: CSVLGGDNYGYTF. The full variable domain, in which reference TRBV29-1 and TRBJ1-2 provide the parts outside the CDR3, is SAVISQKPSRDICQRGTSLTIQCQVDSQVTMMFWYRQQPGQSLTLIATANQGSEATYESGFVIDKFPISRPNLTFSTLTVSNMSPEDSSIYLCSVLGGDNYGYTFGSGTRLTVV.

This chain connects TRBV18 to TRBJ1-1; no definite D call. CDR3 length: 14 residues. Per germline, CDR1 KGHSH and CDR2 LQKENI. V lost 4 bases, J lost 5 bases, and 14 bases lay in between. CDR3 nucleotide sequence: TGTGCCAGCTCACGATCAGGCGGAGGTACTGAAGCTTTCTTT. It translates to CASSRSGGGTEAFF.